One T cell receptor beta chain is described in this entry. V gave up 8 bases and J gave up 7 bases; unmatched junction bases: 9. CDR1 GTSNPN and CDR2 SVGIG come from the germline V gene (reference sequence). The CDR3 has 12 amino acids. Time point specified: blood 2 weeks post-SBRT. Specified treatment: 15 Gy SBRT to primary tumor, nephrectomy 4 weeks later. This sample stems from a study of radiation and T cells in renal cell carcinoma. Here immunoSEQ multiplex PCR was the method, and the copy in TCRdb shows in-frame clones only, minus some. The table has 100,000 to 150,000 clones, around 82% seen once; the top ten hold 5.8%.

This clonotype was obtained from a man between 50 and 59 years old with renal cell carcinoma. V and J are TRBV30 and TRBJ1-2; 8 nucleotides align to TRBD1. The sequencing here drew on blood, taken from a patient whose treatment included radiotherapy and nephrectomy. As DNA, the CDR3 is TGTGCCGATAGCCCAGGGGGCGTTGGCTACACCTTC. This gives the protein CADSPGGVGYTF.